This entry lists 21 T cell receptor beta chains sequenced from one sample in a study of T cells expressing NK-cell markers. After re-calling the 5' RACE reads, TCRdb lists one entry per CDR3 protein, DNA absent. The listing records 400,000 to 550,000 distinct CDR3 sequences. The sequencing sample was made of blood T cells: a sorted CD56 or NKG2C T cell subset, CD4+ or CD8+ T cells, or bulk PBMC T cells (not recorded which). The source of these receptors is a woman aged 18-70 years in good health.

The chain combines TRBV20-1 with TRBJ1-6; the TCRdb call, TRBD1, lacks DNA for checking. Germline V gene sequence: CDR1 DFQATT, CDR2 SNEGSKA (reference sequence). This CDR3 has 15 residues. CDR3 region: CSAKPRGQVNSPLHF.

The V call is TRBV20-1, the J call TRBJ2-3; the TCRdb call, TRBD1, lacks DNA for checking. The CDR3 has 13 residues. Germline lookup yields CDR1 DFQATT and CDR2 SNEGSKA (reference sequence). CDR3 loop: CSLSVGVTDTQYF.

This chain uses TRBV3-1 with TRBJ1-4. CDR3 size: 11 residues. The germline V gene encodes CDR1 LGHDT and CDR2 YNNKEL (reference sequence). CDR3 loop: CASSQSEKLFF.

This chain uses TRBV3-1 with TRBJ1-5; the TRBD1 assignment by TCRdb is unverifiable without DNA. Germline CDR1 reads LGHDT; CDR2 reads YNNKEL (reference sequence). CDR3 size: 15 residues. The CDR3 sequence is CASSQEPGVNQPQHF.

The chain recombines TRBV7-9 with TRBJ1-4; without DNA, the TCRdb call of TRBD1 cannot be checked. The CDR3 extends over 16 amino acids. Per germline, CDR1 SEHNR and CDR2 FQNEAQ (reference sequence). This chain's CDR3 is CASSSPIQGLGEKLFF. Full variable domain (outside the CDR3, taken from reference TRBV7-9 and TRBJ1-4): DTGVSQNPRHKITKRGQNVTFRCDPISEHNRLYWYRQTLGQGPEFLTYFQNEAQLEKSRLLSDRFSAERPKGSFSTLEIQRTEQGDSAMYLCASSSPIQGLGEKLFFGSGTQLSVL.

V gene TRBV20-1 combines with J gene TRBJ1-1; TCRdb names TRBD1, which stays unverified in the absence of DNA. The CDR3 has 15 amino acids. The germline CDR1 and CDR2 sequences are DFQATT and SNEGSKA (reference sequence). CDR3 protein: CSARVGGRGNTEAFF.

V and J are TRBV29-1 and TRBJ2-7; the D call of TRBD1 rests on TCRdb alone, since no DNA is present to check it. This CDR3 is 15 amino acids long. The germline CDR1 and CDR2 sequences are SQVTM and ANQGSEA. The CDR3 loop reads CSVEDGTVSSYEQYF.

The V gene is TRBV29-1, the J gene TRBJ1-1. The CDR3 contains 14 residues. Germline CDR1 SQVTM, CDR2 ANQGSEA. CDR3 sequence: CSVEALGGRTEAFF.

The chain has TRBV12-3 or TRBV12-4 and TRBJ2-3; the TRBD1 assignment by TCRdb is unverifiable without DNA. The length of the CDR3 is 14 residues. Here the CDR3 reads CASSGGRGGDTQYF.

The chain recombines TRBV7-2 with TRBJ2-5; TCRdb names TRBD1, which stays unverified in the absence of DNA. CDR3 size: 14 residues. Per the germline V gene, CDR1 is SGHTA and CDR2 is FQGNSA. Here the CDR3 reads CASSPGWTGETQYF.

This chain links TRBV6-5 with TRBJ2-7. The CDR3 runs 11 residues. The germline V gene encodes CDR1 MNHEY and CDR2 SVGAGI. The CDR3 loop reads CASKESNEQYF.

Here the CDR3 reads CASSLVVLSGGNEQYF. The chain has TRBV11-2 and TRBJ2-7; TCRdb gives TRBD1 as the D gene, but with no DNA this cannot be confirmed. This CDR3 is 16 amino acids long. The germline V gene encodes CDR1 SGHAT and CDR2 FQNNGV.

The rearrangement joins TRBV29-1 to TRBJ2-3; TCRdb reports TRBD1, a call that lacks DNA to check it against. Germline CDR1 SQVTM, CDR2 ANQGSEA. The CDR3 is made up of 13 amino acids. The CDR3 sequence is CSVFQGETDTQYF.

This chain joins TRBV27 and TRBJ2-2; lacking DNA, the TRBD2 call made by TCRdb goes unchecked. CDR3 size: 15 residues. CDR1 MNHEY and CDR2 SMNVEV come from the germline V gene (reference sequence). CDR3 in amino acids: CASSFGGIGTGELFF.

The chain links TRBV7-8 to TRBJ1-2; TCRdb designates TRBD1, a call that cannot be tested without DNA. The CDR3 is made up of 14 amino acids. From germline, CDR1 is SGHVS and CDR2 FQNEAQ. This CDR3 reads CASSPGGFHYGYTF. The full variable domain, completed using reference TRBV7-8 and TRBJ1-2, is GAGVSQSPRYKVAKRGQDVALRCDPISGHVSLFWYQQALGQGPEFLTYFQNEAQLDKSGLPSDRFFAERPEGSVSTLKIQRTQQEDSAVYLCASSPGGFHYGYTFGSGTRLTVV.

V is TRBV6-5 and J is TRBJ2-1; TCRdb's D gene call, TRBD1, goes unchecked for lack of DNA. This CDR3 has 19 amino acids. The germline CDR1 and CDR2 sequences are MNHEY and SVGAGI. The CDR3 here is CASSYSLFIGGGNDNEQFF.

The chain has TRBV24-1 and TRBJ2-1; lacking DNA, the TRBD2 call made by TCRdb goes unchecked. In germline, CDR1 is KGHDR, CDR2 SFDVKD. The CDR3 totals 17 residues. The CDR3 protein is CATSDPGLAGGGGEQFF.

V usage is TRBV4-3 and J usage is TRBJ2-3; absent DNA, TCRdb's TRBD2 call cannot be checked. In germline, CDR1 is LGHNA, CDR2 YSLEER. This CDR3 contains 17 residues. This CDR3 reads CASSQAGTGGDTDTQYF.

V gene TRBV11-1 combines with J gene TRBJ2-1; the D call from TCRdb, TRBD2, cannot be confirmed without DNA. The CDR3 consists of 14 residues. The germline gives CDR1 SGHAT, CDR2 FQDESV (reference sequence). CDR3 region: CASSTLRASPEQFF.

The chain joins TRBV6-5 to TRBJ2-2; TCRdb gives TRBD1 as the D gene, but with no DNA this cannot be confirmed. This CDR3 region has 18 residues. The germline V gene has CDR1 MNHEY and CDR2 SVGAGI. The CDR3 protein is CASSYSRGGGPNTGELFF.

V usage is TRBV12-3 or TRBV12-4 and J usage is TRBJ2-6; TCRdb's D gene call, TRBD2, goes unchecked for lack of DNA. The CDR3 contains 17 residues. CDR3 sequence reads: CASSPGGFGPGANVLTF.